These 20 T cell receptor beta chains were sequenced from one sample in a study of persistence of HIV-infected CD4 T cells. Cells were stimulated with CMV-infected fibroblast lysates at 8 to 10 ug/mL. CD40L-negative CD69-negative CD45RO-high memory CD4+ T cells were sorted as populations depleted of antigen-responding cells. This was the immunoSEQ version 4 assay in survey mode. Only in-frame clones appear in the TCRdb table, and some are missing; sequencing was by immunoSEQ multiplex PCR. Among fewer than 30,000 clones listed, around 80% were seen once. These receptors are not linked to any known antigen. Sample: CD4+ T cells sorted from PBMCs after approximately 19-hour stimulation, taken from a patient who received antiretroviral therapy. These receptors were obtained from an adult man with HIV who was CMV-seropositive.

The chain links TRBV5-1 to TRBJ2-7; the D gene is possibly TRBD2 (6 bases). V lost 4 bases to trimming and J lost 3 bases, with 14 bases between them. The CDR3 length is 14 residues. The germline CDR1 and CDR2 sequences are SGHRS and YFSETQ. The CDR3: CASSISRRGYEQYF. CDR3 DNA sequence: TGCGCCAGCAGCATATCTAGGAGGGGCTACGAGCAGTACTTC.

The V call is TRBV2, the J call TRBJ2-1; TRBD1 matches at 9 bases. The CDR3 loop spans 15 amino acids. The germline V gene encodes CDR1 SNHLY and CDR2 FYNNEI. Trimming at V came to 5 bases and at J to 5 bases, leaving 7 bases not matched to a gene. The CDR3 reads CASSRTGAFNNEQFF. CDR3 nucleotide sequence: TGTGCCAGCAGTCGGACAGGGGCGTTCAACAATGAGCAGTTCTTC.

This chain's CDR3 is CASSSGGRETQYF. The CDR3 DNA sequence: TGTGCCAGCAGCTCGGGGGGCAGAGAGACCCAGTACTTC. The chain couples TRBV7-7 to TRBJ2-5; D possibly corresponds to TRBD2 (7 bases). This CDR3 spans 13 amino acids. The V and J ends lost 4 bases and 4 bases respectively, with 10 bases between them. Germline lookup yields CDR1 SSHAT and CDR2 FNYEAQ (reference sequence).

The chain couples TRBV3-1 (or the pseudogene TRBV3-2) to TRBJ1-4; 9 bases align to TRBD1. In germline, CDR1 is LGHDT, CDR2 YNNKEL (reference sequence). J lost 6 bases, V lost 4 bases, and 6 bases had no gene match. CDR3 length: 15 amino acids. CDR3 bases: TGTGCCAGCAGCCCTCCCGGGACAGGGCATGAAAAACTGTTTTTT. This sequence encodes CASSPPGTGHEKLFF.

This chain uses TRBV18 with TRBJ1-3; D might be TRBD1 (5 bases). There are 16 residues in the CDR3. Per germline, CDR1 KGHSH and CDR2 LQKENI. Trimming removed 2 bases from V and 0 bases from J, with 11 bases in between. The CDR3 region is CASSPGQIISGNTIYF. CDR3 in DNA: TGTGCCAGCTCACCAGGACAAATAATCTCTGGAAACACCATATATTTT.

This clone was detected a few times. The chain combines TRBV24-1 with TRBJ1-2; no clear D. The germline CDR1 and CDR2 sequences are KGHDR and SFDVKD. The V end lost 5 bases, the J end lost 8 bases, and 20 bases lay between the germline ends. This CDR3 is built from 15 residues. The CDR3 DNA reads TGTGCCACCAGTGGATTTTCACGTTTAGGGTTCGGCTACACCTTC. As protein: CATSGFSRLGFGYTF.

V is TRBV7-2 and J is TRBJ2-2; 7 nucleotides agree with TRBD1. Per germline, CDR1 SGHTA and CDR2 FQGNSA. The V segment lost 1 base and the J segment 7 bases; nucleotides outside the gene matches: 9. The CDR3 contains 16 residues. The CDR3 coding sequence is TGTGCCAGCAGCTTAGGGCCCCCGACAGGGATCGGGGAGCTGTTTTTT. Amino acids: CASSLGPPTGIGELFF.

CDR3 bases: TGTGCCAGCAGTAGAGGGGGTTTTTCACCCCTCCACTTT. Translated, it gives CASSRGGFSPLHF. The chain couples TRBV12-3 or TRBV12-4 to TRBJ1-6; the D gene is possibly TRBD1 (6 bases). CDR3 size: 13 residues. Trimming stripped 5 bases from V and 9 bases from J, with 11 bases between.

The chain carries TRBV16 and TRBJ2-2; 8 bases match TRBD1. V was pared by 5 bases and J by 2 bases, with 16 bases of the junction left unmatched. Germline values: CDR1 KGHSY, CDR2 FQNENV. This CDR3 spans 19 amino acids. DNA for the CDR3: TGTGCCAGCAGCGATATCGGACAGGGCATATACACCAACACCGGGGAGCTGTTTTTT. It specifies CASSDIGQGIYTNTGELFF.

The genes are TRBV14 and TRBJ1-2; D unresolved. The germline V gene encodes CDR1 SGHDN and CDR2 FVKESK. This CDR3 is 14 amino acids long. Trimming removed 4 bases from V and 2 bases from J, with 11 bases in between. In nucleotides, the CDR3 is TGTGCCAGCAGCCCCCCGGGCGCAAACTATGGCTACACCTTC. Amino acid sequence: CASSPPGANYGYTF.

This chain connects TRBV21-1 to TRBJ2-3. TRBV21-1 is marked as a pseudogene. The CDR3 extends over 16 amino acids. CDR3 residues: CASRPWWGLRTDTQYF. CDR3 bases: TGTGCCAGCAGGCCGTGGTGGGGTTTACGTACAGATACGCAGTATTTT.

The chain links TRBV30 to TRBJ2-7; a weak D match, TRBD1 (5 bases). The CDR3 is 13 amino acids. Germline loops: CDR1 GTSNPN, CDR2 SVGIG (reference sequence). V was shortened by 2 bases and J by 4 bases, with 12 bases between the two germline ends. The CDR3: CAWSYTGPYEQYF. The CDR3 DNA follows: TGTGCCTGGAGTTACACAGGACCTTACGAGCAGTACTTC.

V and J are TRBV5-1 and TRBJ1-6, with D possibly matching TRBD1 (6 bases). Germline values: CDR1 SGHRS, CDR2 YFSETQ. Trimming cost V 4 bases and J 9 bases, with 14 bases left between them. The CDR3 is 14 amino acids. As DNA, the CDR3 is TGCGCCAGCAGCACGGACAGCAGGAGTTCACCCCTCCACTTT. Residues: CASSTDSRSSPLHF.

V and J are TRBV29-1 and TRBJ2-4, with TRBD1 matching over 11 bases. The J segment lost 9 bases and the V segment lost 6 bases, leaving 4 bases of the junction unmatched. Germline CDR1 and CDR2: SQVTM and ANQGSEA. The CDR3 extends over 12 amino acids. CDR3 sequence: CSVGDRGTIQYF. The CDR3 region has the DNA TGCAGCGTGGGGGACAGGGGGACCATTCAGTACTTC.

This clone was counted only a few times. The chain has TRBV7-9 and TRBJ2-2; a weak D match, TRBD2 (5 bases). V was clipped by 2 bases and J by 1 base, with 5 bases between them. The CDR3 is 14 residues long. Germline V lookup: CDR1 SEHNR, CDR2 FQNEAQ (reference sequence). Here the CDR3 reads CASSLSGNTGELFF. The DNA of the CDR3 is TGTGCCAGCAGCTTAAGCGGGAACACCGGGGAGCTGTTTTTT.

J is TRBJ2-7 and V is TRBV5-1; weak D call: TRBD2 (6 bases). The length of the CDR3 is 17 residues. Germline V CDR1 and CDR2: SGHRS, YFSETQ. Deletions cut 4 bases from V and 4 bases from J, with 24 bases between. CDR3 loop: CASSPGTLKRTNYEQYF. CDR3 sequence (DNA): TGCGCCAGCAGCCCCGGGACTCTCAAGCGAACGAATTACGAGCAGTACTTC.

The chain couples TRBV18 to TRBJ1-1; 8 nucleotides agree with TRBD1. From germline, CDR1 is KGHSH and CDR2 LQKENI. The CDR3 spans 16 residues. J was trimmed by 3 bases and V by 4 bases; bases with no gene match: 10. The CDR3 spells CASSQDQGARYTEAFF. CDR3 DNA: TGTGCCAGCTCACAGGACCAGGGGGCGCGGTACACTGAAGCTTTCTTT.

The rearrangement links TRBV5-4 to TRBJ2-2; 11 bases align to TRBD2. CDR1 and CDR2 from the germline V gene are SGHNT and YYREEE (reference sequence). V lost 2 bases, J lost 1 base, and 1 base stayed unmatched. The CDR3 runs 16 residues. CDR3 sequence (DNA): TGTGCCAGCAGCTTTGGACTAGCGGGGAACACCGGGGAGCTGTTTTTT. Amino acids: CASSFGLAGNTGELFF.

This clone was seen more than once but under ten times. The J gene is TRBJ1-6, the V gene TRBV3-1 (or the pseudogene TRBV3-2); TRBD1 aligns across 7 bases. The CDR3 has 14 residues. J lost 8 bases, V lost 4 bases, and 5 bases had no gene match. Germline-derived CDR1 and CDR2 are LGHDT and YNNKEL (reference sequence). The CDR3 is CASSPDRDHSPLHF. The CDR3 nucleotides read TGTGCCAGCAGCCCCGACAGGGACCATTCACCCCTCCACTTT.

This chain links TRBV3-1 (or the pseudogene TRBV3-2) with TRBJ1-1; weak D call: TRBD1 (6 bases). The V gene lost 0 bases and the J gene lost 6 bases, with 14 bases spanning the gap. This CDR3 spans 15 amino acids. In germline, CDR1 is LGHDT, CDR2 YNNKEL (reference sequence). CDR3 protein: CASSQDAGVRSEAFF. CDR3 DNA: TGTGCCAGCAGCCAAGACGCAGGGGTGAGGTCTGAAGCTTTCTTT.